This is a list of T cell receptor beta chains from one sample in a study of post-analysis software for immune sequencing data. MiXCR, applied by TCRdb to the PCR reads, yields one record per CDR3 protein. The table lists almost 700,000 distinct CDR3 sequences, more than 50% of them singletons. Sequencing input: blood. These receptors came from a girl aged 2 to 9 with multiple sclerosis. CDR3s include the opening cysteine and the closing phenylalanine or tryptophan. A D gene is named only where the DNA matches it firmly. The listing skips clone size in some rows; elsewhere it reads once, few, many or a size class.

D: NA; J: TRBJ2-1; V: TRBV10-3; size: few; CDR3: CAISEWKGDSYSYNEQFF; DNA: TGTGCCATCAGTGAGTGGAAGGGAGACTCATACTCCTACAATGAGCAGTTCTTC
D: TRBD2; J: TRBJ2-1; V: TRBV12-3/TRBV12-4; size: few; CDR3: CASSRASGRNEQFF; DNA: TGTGCCAGCAGTCGGGCTAGCGGGAGGAATGAGCAGTTCTTC
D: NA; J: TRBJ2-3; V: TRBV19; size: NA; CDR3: CATLPGNPSTDTQYF; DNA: TGTGCCACTTTACCGGGAAACCCTAGCACAGATACGCAGTATTTT
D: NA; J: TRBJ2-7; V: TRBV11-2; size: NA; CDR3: CASSRTEAYEQYF; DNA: TGTGCCAGCAGCAGGACCGAAGCCTACGAGCAGTACTTC
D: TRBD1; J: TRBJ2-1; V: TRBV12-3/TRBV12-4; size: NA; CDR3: CASRTGLEISSYNEQFF; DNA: TGTGCCAGCAGGACAGGGCTTGAGATAAGCTCTTACAATGAGCAGTTCTTC
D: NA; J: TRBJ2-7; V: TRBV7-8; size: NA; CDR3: CASSSPVFLPGNEQYF; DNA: TGTGCCAGCAGCTCTCCCGTCTTTCTCCCGGGCAATGAGCAGTACTTC
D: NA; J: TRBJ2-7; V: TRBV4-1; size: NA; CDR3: CASSHEMAGGDRAYEQYF; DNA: TGCGCCAGCAGCCACGAGATGGCGGGCGGGGACAGAGCCTACGAGCAGTACTTC
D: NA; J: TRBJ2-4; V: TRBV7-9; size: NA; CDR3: CASSLGGQRNIQYF; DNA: TGTGCCAGCAGCTTAGGTGGCCAGAGAAACATTCAGTACTTC
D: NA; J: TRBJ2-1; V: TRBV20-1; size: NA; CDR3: CSASGGRKDEQFF; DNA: TGCAGTGCTAGTGGGGGACGCAAGGATGAGCAGTTCTTC
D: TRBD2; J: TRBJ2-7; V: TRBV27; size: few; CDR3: CASSLLLAANLLKEQYF; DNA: TGTGCCAGCAGTTTACTCCTAGCGGCGAACCTCCTTAAAGAGCAGTACTTC
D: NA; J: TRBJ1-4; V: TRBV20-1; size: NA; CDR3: CSASGGTNEKLFF; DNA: TGCAGTGCTAGCGGCGGAACTAATGAAAAACTGTTTTTT
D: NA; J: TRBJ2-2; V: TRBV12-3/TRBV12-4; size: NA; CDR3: CASSPVQGLNTGELFF; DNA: TGTGCCAGCAGTCCCGTGCAGGGATTGAACACCGGGGAGCTGTTTTTT
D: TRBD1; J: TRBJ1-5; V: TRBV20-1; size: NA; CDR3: CSTTRGGNQPQHF; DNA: TGCAGTACCACCAGGGGGGGAAATCAGCCCCAGCATTTT
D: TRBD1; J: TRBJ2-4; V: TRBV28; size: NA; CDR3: CASSTGGGIQYF; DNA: TGTGCCAGCAGTACAGGGGGAGGCATTCAGTACTTC
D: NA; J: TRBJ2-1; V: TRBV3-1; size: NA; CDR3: CASSQVRTGEQFF; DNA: TGTGCCAGCAGCCAAGTGAGAACGGGTGAGCAGTTCTTC
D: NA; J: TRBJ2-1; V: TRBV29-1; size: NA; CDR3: CSVGGLGNEQFF; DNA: TGCAGCGTTGGGGGGCTGGGGAATGAGCAGTTCTTC
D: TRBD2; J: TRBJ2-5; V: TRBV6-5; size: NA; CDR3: CASSYSTSVTQYF; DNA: TGTGCCAGCAGTTACAGCACTAGCGTGACCCAGTACTTC
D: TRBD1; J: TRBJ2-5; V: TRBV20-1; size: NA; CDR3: CSARRTGEEETQYF; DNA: TGCAGTGCTAGAAGGACAGGGGAGGAGGAGACCCAGTACTTC
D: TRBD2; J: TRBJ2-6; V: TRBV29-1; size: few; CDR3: CSVEETSGASGANVLTF; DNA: TGCAGCGTTGAGGAGACTAGCGGGGCCTCTGGGGCCAACGTCCTGACTTTC
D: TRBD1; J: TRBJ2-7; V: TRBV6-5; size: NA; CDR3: CASQGVGYEQYF; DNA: TGTGCCAGCCAGGGGGTTGGCTACGAGCAGTACTTC
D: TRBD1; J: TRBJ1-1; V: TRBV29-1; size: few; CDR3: CSVATGQGAPEAFF; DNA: TGCAGCGTTGCAACAGGGCAGGGGGCCCCTGAAGCTTTCTTT
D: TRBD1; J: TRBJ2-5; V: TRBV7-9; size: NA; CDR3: CASRSSRDSQETQYF; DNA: TGTGCCAGCAGATCTAGCCGGGACAGTCAAGAGACCCAGTACTTC
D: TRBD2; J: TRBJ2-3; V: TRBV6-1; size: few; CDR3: CASRLSQLAGGADTQYF; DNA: TGTGCCAGCAGACTGAGCCAACTAGCGGGAGGTGCCGATACGCAGTATTTT
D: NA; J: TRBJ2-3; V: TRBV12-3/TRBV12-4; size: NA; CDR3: CASSLGFGRGTDTQYF; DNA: TGTGCCAGCAGTTTAGGTTTCGGGAGAGGCACAGATACGCAGTATTTT
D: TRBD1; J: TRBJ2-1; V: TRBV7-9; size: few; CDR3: CASSLGMGQTYNEQFF; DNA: TGTGCCAGCAGCTTAGGAATGGGACAGACTTACAATGAGCAGTTCTTC
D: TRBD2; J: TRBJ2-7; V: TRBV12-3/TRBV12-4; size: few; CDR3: CASSLMAGGLGEQYF; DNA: TGTGCCAGCAGTTTAATGGCGGGAGGTTTGGGCGAGCAGTACTTC
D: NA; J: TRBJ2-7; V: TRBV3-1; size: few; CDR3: CASSQEGRSYEQYF; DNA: TGTGCCAGCAGCCAAGAAGGGCGGTCCTACGAGCAGTACTTC
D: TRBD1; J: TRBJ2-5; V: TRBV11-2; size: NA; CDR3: CASSNNDRGETQYF; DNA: TGTGCCAGCAGCAACAACGACAGGGGAGAGACCCAGTACTTC
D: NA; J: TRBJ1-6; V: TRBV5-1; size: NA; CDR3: CASSIGGPRLTYNSPLHF; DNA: TGCGCCAGCAGCATCGGGGGGCCACGACTGACCTATAATTCACCCCTCCACTTT
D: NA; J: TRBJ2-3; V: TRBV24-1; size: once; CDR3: CATSDSTTPVGPDTQYF; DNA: TGTGCCACCAGTGATTCTACGACCCCCGTAGGGCCAGATACGCAGTATTTT
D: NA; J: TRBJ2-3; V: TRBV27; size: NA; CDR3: CASSLRLVHYTDTQYF; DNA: TGTGCCAGCAGTTTACGGTTGGTGCATTACACAGATACGCAGTATTTT
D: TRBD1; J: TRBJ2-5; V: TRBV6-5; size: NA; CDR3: CASSFDRGSETQYF; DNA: TGTGCCAGCAGTTTCGACAGGGGCTCAGAGACCCAGTACTTC
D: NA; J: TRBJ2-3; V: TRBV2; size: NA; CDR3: CASRGGTGTDTQYF; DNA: TGTGCCAGCAGGGGCGGGACGGGGACAGATACGCAGTATTTT
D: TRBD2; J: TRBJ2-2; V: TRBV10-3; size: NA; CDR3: CAISVGLAGYTGELFF; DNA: TGTGCCATCAGTGTTGGACTAGCGGGTTACACCGGGGAGCTGTTTTTT
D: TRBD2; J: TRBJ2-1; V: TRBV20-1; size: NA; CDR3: CSALTGTSNNEQFF; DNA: TGCAGTGCCCTGACCGGGACTAGCAATAATGAGCAGTTCTTC
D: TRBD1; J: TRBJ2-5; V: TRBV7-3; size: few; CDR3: CASSQTGEETQYF; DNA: TGTGCCAGCAGCCAAACAGGGGAAGAGACCCAGTACTTC
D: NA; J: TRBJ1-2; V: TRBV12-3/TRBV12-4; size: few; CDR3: CASSSRNYGYTF; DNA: TGTGCCAGCAGTTCCAGAAACTATGGCTACACCTTC